The sequence of this T cell receptor (beta chain) was determined in a study of Ad26.COV2.S vaccination and SARS-CoV-2 variants. V shed 0 bases and J 5 bases; nucleotides not matched to a gene: 4. The CDR3 has 15 amino acids. Germline-derived CDR1 and CDR2 are SGHRS and YFSETQ. Profiled with immunoSEQ multiplex PCR; TCRdb holds only in-frame clones, not every one. The sample contains roughly 390,000 clones, around nine tenths of which appear only once. Worth noting for this clone: This same CDR3 is encoded by further DNA sequences in the sample.

Treatment of the sample: about 20 received Ad26.COV2.S at low or high dose, single or two shots; five or six received placebo; per-sample allocation not given. The investigators took samples on day 63 after the first vaccine or placebo injection. The chain is built from TRBV5-1 and TRBJ1-4; TRBD1 aligns across 7 bases. Sequenced here: peripheral blood, sampled in a trial of Ad26.COV2.S vaccine versus placebo. This sequence originates from a person aged 18 to 59 who received the Ad26.COV2.S COVID-19 vaccine or a placebo. For the CDR3, the DNA is TGCGCCAGCAGCTTGGGGGGACAGCCAAATGAAAAACTGTTTTTT. It codes for CASSLGGQPNEKLFF.